This T cell receptor (beta chain) was observed in a study of regulatory T cells in long-lasting Graves disease. Study overall: Antithyroid drug intake by newly diagnosed Graves' patients had lasted under 3 months.

To make TCR beta libraries, researchers used iRepertoire HTBI primers and Arm-PCR of CDR3 regions. Using its own MiXCR run on the multiplex PCR reads, TCRdb lists one record per CDR3 protein. The table lists 350,000 to 550,000 distinct CDR3 sequences, about 16% of them singletons. This CDR3 contains 14 residues. Germline assignment: CDR1 SNHLY and CDR2 FYNNEI. V lost 5 bases to trimming and J lost 3 bases, with 11 bases between them. This clonotype showed up many times. Indicated time point: newly diagnosed GD, antithyroid drugs for less than 3 months. Preparation of the TCR library used RNA extracted from PBMCs. These data also formed part of another study, on T cells in Graves' hyperthyroidism and ophthalmopathy. From that paper: Exclusion followed for patients with uncontrolled infection, other autoimmune disease, pregnancy or lactation.

The chain has TRBV2 and TRBJ2-1; TRBD2 might be the D (5 bases). The clonotype comes from a woman in her late teens or twenties with Graves disease. The material sequenced was peripheral blood mononuclear cells (PBMCs), taken at new diagnosis, from a patient treated with antithyroid drugs. DNA of the CDR3: TGTGCCAGCAGTATAAACCGGGACTACAATGAGCAGTTCTTC. Translated: CASSINRDYNEQFF.